This TCR beta chain was found in a study of beta chain features in type 1 diabetes. This clone was found a few times. TCRB transcripts that were expressed got sequenced, as all of the isolated RNA had been reverse transcribed. The protocol was immunoSEQ multiplex PCR, while the TCRdb copy is restricted to in-frame clones and leaves out a portion. The sample has about 620,000 clones; 15% to 17% are singletons. The CDR3 is made up of 13 amino acids. The germline V gene has CDR1 SGHRS and CDR2 YFSETQ. The sequenced material came from naive CD4+ T cells from blood. The clonotype was recovered from a man between 18 and 29 years old in good health. The chain carries TRBV5-1 and TRBJ1-1; 7 bases are shared with TRBD1. The CDR3 DNA follows: TGCGTGACTCGGGACAGCAAGAACACTGAAGCTTTCTTT. Translating gives CVTRDSKNTEAFF.